The 11 T cell receptor beta chains reported below all come from one sample, sequenced in a study of blood T cell repertoires in COVID-19 (dated by TCRdb to the early 2020s). Libraries were constructed by the immunoSEQ multiplex PCR assay. TCRdb stores this immuneACCESS table with in-frame sequences only. Part of the clones is absent; in the studies checked, under half of the shortfall reflects unresolved V genes, and no reason is known for the rest. The sample table shows about 150,000 clones, and 85% to 90% are seen once. 15% of the sample lies in the top ten. The sequencing sample was made of peripheral blood. These receptors came from a woman between 40 and 55 years old with acute or convalescent COVID-19.

CDR3 coding DNA: TGCGCCAGCAGCTTGCGGGCGGGGGCCATAAACAATGAGCAGTTCTTC. This gives the protein CASSLRAGAINNEQFF. This chain joins TRBV5-1 and TRBJ2-1, with D maybe TRBD2 (7 bases). Germline CDR1 is SGHRS and CDR2 is YFSETQ. This CDR3 has 16 residues. V lost 1 base and J 5 bases, leaving 16 bases between the germline ends.

This clone was detected once. V gene TRBV29-1 combines with J gene TRBJ2-3, with TRBD1 as a possible D gene (6 bases). Per the germline V gene, CDR1 is SQVTM and CDR2 is ANQGSEA. This CDR3 contains 12 residues. V lost 5 bases to trimming and J lost 3 bases, with 9 bases between them. The CDR3 sequence: CSVNQGTDTQYF. CDR3 in DNA: TGCAGCGTTAATCAGGGGACAGATACGCAGTATTTT.

V gene TRBV5-8 combines with J gene TRBJ2-3; 7 bases are a match to TRBD1. V was clipped by 0 bases and J by 4 bases; unmatched bases: 5. Germline-derived CDR1 and CDR2 are SGHTS and YDEGEE. This CDR3 is built from 15 residues. This CDR3 is CASSLGQGVPDTQYF. In nucleotides, the CDR3 is TGTGCCAGCAGCTTGGGACAGGGAGTGCCAGATACGCAGTATTTT.

The chain links TRBV5-8 to TRBJ2-3, with 7 nucleotides matching TRBD2. After removal of 6 bases from V and 2 bases from J, the junction contained 9 bases not matched to a gene. The CDR3 length is 15 residues. Germline CDR1 is SGHTS and CDR2 is YDEGEE. CDR3 in DNA: TGTGCCAGCACCAGAAGTGGGGGGGACACAGATACGCAGTATTTT. This sequence encodes CASTRSGGDTDTQYF. The whole variable domain, remainder taken from reference TRBV5-8 and TRBJ2-3, is EAGVTQSPTHLIKTRGQQATLRCSPISGHTSVYWYQQALGLGLQFLLWYDEGEERNRGNFPPRFSGRQFPNYSSELNVNALELEDSALYLCASTRSGGDTDTQYFGPGTRLTVL.

This chain connects TRBV27 to TRBJ2-7; 11 bases are shared with TRBD2. The CDR3 runs 14 residues. Germline V gene data show CDR1 as MNHEY and CDR2 as SMNVEV (reference sequence). The V segment lost 3 bases and the J segment 4 bases; nucleotides outside the gene matches: 2. Here the CDR3 reads CASSLGTSGYEQYF. The CDR3 DNA follows: TGTGCCAGCAGTTTGGGGACTAGCGGATACGAGCAGTACTTC.

This chain connects TRBV27 to TRBJ2-1; 9 bases are shared with TRBD2. The CDR3 sequence is 18 residues long. Germline V gives CDR1 MNHEY, CDR2 SMNVEV (reference sequence). The J segment lost 3 bases and the V segment lost 4 bases, leaving 13 bases of the junction unmatched. The CDR3 nucleotides read TGTGCCAGCAGTTCCCCGACGGGATGGCGGGGGGGCTACAATGAGCAGTTCTTC. Translation: CASSSPTGWRGGYNEQFF.

Details on this clone: This sample includes further DNA sequences coding for the same CDR3. In nucleotides, the CDR3 is TGTGCCAGCAGCCAAAGGGGGGGGAACACTGAAGCTTTCTTT. Encoded protein: CASSQRGGNTEAFF. The V gene is TRBV3-1 (or the pseudogene TRBV3-2), the J gene TRBJ1-1; D is perhaps TRBD1 (6 bases). V lost 2 bases, J lost 1 base, and 8 bases lay in between. The CDR3 extends over 14 amino acids. The germline gives CDR1 LGHDT, CDR2 YNNKEL (reference sequence).

DNA for the CDR3: TGTGCCAGCAGCTCCTGGACAGACACCTACGAGCAGTACTTC. Translation gives CASSSWTDTYEQYF. The chain couples TRBV7-9 to TRBJ2-7; D might be TRBD1 (6 bases). The CDR3 contains 14 residues. Between the trimmed V and J ends, which lost 4 bases and 2 bases, there was a span of 12 bases. CDR1 is SEHNR and CDR2 is FQNEAQ in the germline V gene (reference sequence). Based on the CDR3 plus reference TRBV7-9 and TRBJ2-7, the full variable domain is DTGVSQNPRHKITKRGQNVTFRCDPISEHNRLYWYRQTLGQGPEFLTYFQNEAQLEKSRLLSDRFSAERPKGSFSTLEIQRTEQGDSAMYLCASSSWTDTYEQYFGPGTRLTVT.

The rearrangement links TRBV7-3 to TRBJ2-3; no clear D gene. Germline lookup yields CDR1 SGHTA and CDR2 FQGTGA. The CDR3 totals 13 residues. V lost 2 bases and J lost 0, with 3 bases in between. Here the CDR3 DNA reads TGTGCCAGCAGCTTATCTAGCACAGATACGCAGTATTTT. Its translation: CASSLSSTDTQYF.

The rearrangement joins TRBV19 to TRBJ1-5; D not resolved. This CDR3 comprises 14 residues. Between the trimmed V and J ends, which lost 5 bases and 4 bases, there was a span of 12 bases. In germline, CDR1 is LNHDA, CDR2 SQIVND (reference sequence). DNA for the CDR3: TGTGCCAGTAGTGCGTCCCCTTTAAATCAGCCCCAGCATTTT. Translation: CASSASPLNQPQHF.

The chain carries TRBV5-1 and TRBJ2-1; TRBD2 might be the D (5 bases). V was trimmed by 1 base and J by 9 bases, leaving 5 bases between them. Germline CDR1 SGHRS, CDR2 YFSETQ. CDR3 size: 11 residues. In DNA, the CDR3 is TGCGCCAGCAGCTTGAGCGGTGAGCAGTTCTTC. It translates to CASSLSGEQFF.